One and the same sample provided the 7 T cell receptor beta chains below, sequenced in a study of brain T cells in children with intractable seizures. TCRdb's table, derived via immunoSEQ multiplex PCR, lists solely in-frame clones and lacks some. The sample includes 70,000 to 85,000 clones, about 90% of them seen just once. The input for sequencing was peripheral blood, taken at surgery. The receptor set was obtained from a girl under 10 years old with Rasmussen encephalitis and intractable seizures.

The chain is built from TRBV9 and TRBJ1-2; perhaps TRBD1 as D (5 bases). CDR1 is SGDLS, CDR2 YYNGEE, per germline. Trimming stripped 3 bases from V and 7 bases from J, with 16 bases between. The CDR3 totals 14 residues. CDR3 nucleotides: TGTGCCAGCAGCGGCGAGCAGGGAATCCTTGGCTACACCTTC. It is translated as CASSGEQGILGYTF.

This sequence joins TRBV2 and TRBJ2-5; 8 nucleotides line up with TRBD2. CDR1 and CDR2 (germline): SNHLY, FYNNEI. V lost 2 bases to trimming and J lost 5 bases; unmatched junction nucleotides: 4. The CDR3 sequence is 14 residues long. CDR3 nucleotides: TGTGCCAGCAGTGAAACTAGCGGCAGGGAGACCCAGTACTTC. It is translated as CASSETSGRETQYF.

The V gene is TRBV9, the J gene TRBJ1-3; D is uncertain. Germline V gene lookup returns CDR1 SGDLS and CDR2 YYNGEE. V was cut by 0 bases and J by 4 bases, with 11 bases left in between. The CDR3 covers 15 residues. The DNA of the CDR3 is TGTGCCAGCAGCGTAGACCCCTCTGAAGGAAACACCATATATTTT. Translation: CASSVDPSEGNTIYF.

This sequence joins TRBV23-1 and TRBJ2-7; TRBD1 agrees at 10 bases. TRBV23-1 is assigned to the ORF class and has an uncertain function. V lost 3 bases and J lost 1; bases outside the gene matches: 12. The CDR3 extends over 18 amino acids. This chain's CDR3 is CASSHLKGGQGISYEQYF. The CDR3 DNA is TGCGCCAGCAGTCACCTAAAGGGGGGACAGGGGATATCCTACGAGCAGTACTTC.

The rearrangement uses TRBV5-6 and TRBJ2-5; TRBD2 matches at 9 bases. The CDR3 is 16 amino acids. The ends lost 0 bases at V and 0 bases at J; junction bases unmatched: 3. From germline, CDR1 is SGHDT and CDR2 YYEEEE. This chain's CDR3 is CASSLGAGGNQETQYF. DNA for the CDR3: TGTGCCAGCAGCTTGGGAGCGGGGGGAAACCAAGAGACCCAGTACTTC.

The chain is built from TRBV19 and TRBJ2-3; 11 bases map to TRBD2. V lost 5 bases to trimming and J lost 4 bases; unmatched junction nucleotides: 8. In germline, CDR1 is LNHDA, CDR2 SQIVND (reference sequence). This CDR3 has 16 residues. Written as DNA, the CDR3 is TGTGCCAGTAGTCCCTTACTAGCGGGGGTAGCAGATACGCAGTATTTT. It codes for CASSPLLAGVADTQYF.

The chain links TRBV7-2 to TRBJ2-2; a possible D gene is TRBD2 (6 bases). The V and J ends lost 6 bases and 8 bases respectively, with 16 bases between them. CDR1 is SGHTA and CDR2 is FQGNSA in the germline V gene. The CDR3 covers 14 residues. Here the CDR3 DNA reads TGTGCCAGCAGGCCGACGTGGGCGGGGGGGGAGCTGTTTTTT. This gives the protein CASRPTWAGGELFF.